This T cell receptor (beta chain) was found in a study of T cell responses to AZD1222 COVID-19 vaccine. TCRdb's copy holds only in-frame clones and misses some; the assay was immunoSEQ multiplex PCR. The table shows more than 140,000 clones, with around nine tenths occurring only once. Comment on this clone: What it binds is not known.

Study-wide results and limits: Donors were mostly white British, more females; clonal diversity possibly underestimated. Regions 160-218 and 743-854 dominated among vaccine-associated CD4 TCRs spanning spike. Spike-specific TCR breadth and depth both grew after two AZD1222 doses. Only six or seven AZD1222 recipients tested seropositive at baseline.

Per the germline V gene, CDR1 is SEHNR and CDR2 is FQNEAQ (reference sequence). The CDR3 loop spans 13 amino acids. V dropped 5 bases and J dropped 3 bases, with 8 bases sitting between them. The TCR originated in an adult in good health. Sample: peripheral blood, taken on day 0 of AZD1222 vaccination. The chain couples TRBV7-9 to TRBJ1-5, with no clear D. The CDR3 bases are TGTGCCAGCAGCCGATGGGCCAATCAGCCCCAGCATTTT. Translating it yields CASSRWANQPQHF.